These 32 T cell receptor beta chains share one sample of origin, sequenced in a study of shared clonotypes between healthy human individuals. Measured with immunoSEQ multiplex PCR; TCRdb has only the in-frame clones, and not every one. In the table there are 2 million to 3 million clones, 90% to 95% of which are singletons. Sequenced material: naive CD4+ T cells sorted from blood. As to subset: CD45RA+ positively selected. Receptors originate from a man younger than 35 in good health.

The V call is TRBV12-5, the J call TRBJ2-1, with TRBD2 matching over 7 bases. The V gene's germline CDR1 is LGHNT and CDR2 FRNRAP. The CDR3 extends over 17 amino acids. Losses at the gene ends were 0 bases for V and 7 bases for J; bases not matched to a gene: 12. The CDR3 DNA sequence: TGTGCTAGTGGTTTGGTAAAGAAGGCGGGAGAGGCTAATGAGCAGTTCTTC. Protein product: CASGLVKKAGEANEQFF.

The CDR3 nucleotides read TGTGCCAGCAGCCCCCGCGGCTCGAGCTCCTACAATGAGCAGTTCTTC. It is translated as CASSPRGSSSYNEQFF. The chain recombines TRBV9 with TRBJ2-1; D not resolved. The ends were cut back, 4 bases at V and 0 bases at J, with 14 bases in the middle. Germline CDR1 and CDR2: SGDLS and YYNGEE. This CDR3 has 16 amino acids. The full variable domain, in which reference TRBV9 and TRBJ2-1 provide the parts outside the CDR3, is DSGVTQTPKHLITATGQRVTLRCSPRSGDLSVYWYQQSLDQGLQFLIQYYNGEERAKGNILERFSAQQFPDLHSELNLSSLELGDSALYFCASSPRGSSSYNEQFFGPGTRLTVL.

The chain recombines TRBV6-1 with TRBJ1-6; perhaps TRBD1 as D (5 bases). The CDR3 is 14 amino acids. The germline CDR1 and CDR2 sequences are MNHNS and SASEGT. The V gene lost 7 bases and the J gene lost 4 bases, with 11 bases spanning the gap. The CDR3 here is CASTSRQYNSPLHF. In DNA form, the CDR3 reads TGTGCCAGCACCTCCAGACAGTATAATTCACCCCTCCACTTT.

The table lists this clone with a count of one. The gene calls are TRBV19 and TRBJ2-6, with a tentative D call TRBD1 (6 bases). The germline CDR1 and CDR2 sequences are LNHDA and SQIVND (reference sequence). Trimming shortened V by 4 bases and J by 0 bases, and 10 bases separated the two germline ends. The length of the CDR3 is 16 residues. The CDR3 region is CASSRWDISGANVLTF. The CDR3 nucleotides are TGTGCCAGTAGTAGATGGGACATCTCTGGGGCCAACGTCCTGACTTTC. Filled out from reference TRBV19 and TRBJ2-6, the complete variable domain reads DGGITQSPKYLFRKEGQNVTLSCEQNLNHDAMYWYRQDPGQGLRLIYYSQIVNDFQKGDIAEGYSVSREKKESFPLTVTSAQKNPTAFYLCASSRWDISGANVLTFGAGSRLTVL.

The chain is built from TRBV6-6 and TRBJ1-2; no reliable D call. Trimming left V 6 bases short and J 1 base short, with 15 bases between. Germline values: CDR1 MNHNY, CDR2 SVGAGI (reference sequence). The CDR3 sequence is 15 residues long. CDR3 loop: CASRIPEGVNYGYTF. The CDR3, as DNA: TGTGCCAGCAGAATCCCGGAGGGCGTTAACTATGGCTACACCTTC.

The V and J genes are TRBV4-3 and TRBJ2-1, with TRBD2 matching 7 bases. CDR3 size: 12 residues. The V segment lost 9 bases and the J segment 5 bases; nucleotides outside the gene matches: 4. The V gene's germline CDR1 is LGHNA and CDR2 YSLEER. CDR3 sequence reads: CARGDYNNEQFF. CDR3 bases: TGCGCCAGAGGGGACTACAACAATGAGCAGTTCTTC.

This chain joins TRBV5-5 and TRBJ2-5, with 14 positions matching TRBD2. This CDR3 spans 18 amino acids. With V trimmed by 0 bases and J by 4 bases, 8 bases remained unmatched. Germline CDR1 and CDR2: SGHKS and YYEKEE (reference sequence). The CDR3 loop reads CASSLALGTSGRGETQYF. CDR3 nucleotide sequence: TGTGCCAGCAGCTTGGCTCTAGGGACTAGCGGGAGAGGAGAGACCCAGTACTTC.

A single count supports this clone. V usage is TRBV15 and J usage is TRBJ1-2; no clear D. Germline assignment: CDR1 LNHNV and CDR2 YYDKDF (reference sequence). This CDR3 is built from 15 residues. The ends were cut back, 0 bases at V and 3 bases at J, with 11 bases in the middle. This CDR3 reads CATSRDKEGHYGYTF. The CDR3 DNA follows: TGTGCCACCAGCAGAGATAAGGAGGGCCACTATGGCTACACCTTC.

The gene calls are TRBV11-2 and TRBJ2-5; 8 nucleotides agree with TRBD2. V lost 5 bases, J lost 2 bases, and 10 bases stayed unmatched. CDR1 SGHAT and CDR2 FQNNGV come from the germline V gene. This CDR3 comprises 16 residues. The CDR3, as DNA: TGTGCCAGCAGCCCCCACGGGACTAGTGCTCAAGAGACCCAGTACTTC. Translated: CASSPHGTSAQETQYF.

The chain joins TRBV11-2 to TRBJ1-6, with no clear D. The CDR3 spans 18 residues. Germline V lookup: CDR1 SGHAT, CDR2 FQNNGV. Trimming took off 1 base at V and 0 bases at J, with 13 bases between the two ends. The CDR3 DNA is TGTGCCAGCAGCTTAGTGGCAGTTTTGAGCTCCTATAATTCACCCCTCCACTTT. Translating gives CASSLVAVLSSYNSPLHF.

The chain recombines TRBV6-1 with TRBJ1-2; 7 nucleotides agree with TRBD1. CDR3 length: 16 residues. V was pared by 4 bases and J by 6 bases, with 14 bases of the junction left unmatched. Germline loops: CDR1 MNHNS, CDR2 SASEGT. CDR3 sequence (DNA): TGTGCCAGCAGTGGCTTGACAGGGTCAGGCTTCGATGGCTACACCTTC. It encodes CASSGLTGSGFDGYTF.

This clone turned up a few times. The sample has other DNA sequences that encode this CDR3 too. This chain links TRBV30 with TRBJ1-1; D is unclear. Trimming stripped 5 bases from V and 6 bases from J, with 10 bases between. The germline CDR1 and CDR2 sequences are GTSNPN and SVGIG (reference sequence). This CDR3 contains 11 residues. The CDR3 DNA reads TGTGCCTGGTCCCCTGGCGCTGAAGCTTTCTTT. Amino acid sequence: CAWSPGAEAFF. Together with reference TRBV30 and TRBJ1-1, the CDR3 gives the full variable domain: SQTIHQWPATLVQPVGSPLSLECTVEGTSNPNLYWYRQAAGRGLQLLFYSVGIGQISSEVPQNLSASRPQDRQFILSSKKLLLSDSGFYLCAWSPGAEAFFGQGTRLTVV.

This chain links TRBV6-4 with TRBJ2-7; the match to TRBD1 covers 7 bases. CDR1 MRHNA and CDR2 SNTAGT come from the germline V gene. J lost 3 bases, V lost 2 bases, and 7 bases had no gene match. The CDR3 totals 15 residues. This CDR3 is CASSDPDRDNYEQYF. CDR3 sequence (DNA): TGTGCCAGCAGTGACCCCGACAGGGATAACTACGAGCAGTACTTC.

This chain links TRBV2 with TRBJ2-3, with a possible D match to TRBD2 (5 bases). Germline V gives CDR1 SNHLY, CDR2 FYNNEI. This CDR3 spans 15 amino acids. V shed 4 bases and J shed 3 bases, with 14 bases lying between them. CDR3 sequence (DNA): TGTGCCAGCAGTGTTAGCGCCCAAGCAACAGATACGCAGTATTTT. Translated: CASSVSAQATDTQYF.

The chain carries TRBV6-5 and TRBJ2-1; 11 bases fit TRBD2. Germline CDR1 MNHEY, CDR2 SVGAGI. The junction had 6 bases not matched to a gene; V was cut back by 7 bases and J by 4 bases. CDR3 length: 15 residues. The CDR3 region is CASKPGLAVYNEQFF. Written as DNA, the CDR3 is TGTGCCAGCAAACCGGGACTAGCGGTTTACAATGAGCAGTTCTTC.

The CDR3 DNA follows: TGTGCCAGCAGAGAACAGGTCGGTGAAAAACTGTTTTTT. Translated: CASREQVGEKLFF. The chain links TRBV6-1 to TRBJ1-4; maybe TRBD1 (5 bases). The V and J ends lost 6 bases and 7 bases respectively, with 12 bases between them. Germline-derived CDR1 and CDR2 are MNHNS and SASEGT. The CDR3 runs to 13 residues.

The chain recombines TRBV7-9 with TRBJ2-7; a possible D gene is TRBD2 (5 bases). CDR1 is SEHNR and CDR2 is FQNEAQ in the germline V gene (reference sequence). Trimming removed 3 bases from V and 3 bases from J, with 15 bases in between. The CDR3 is made up of 15 amino acids. DNA of the CDR3: TGTGCCAGCAGCTTTTCCCGGGGTGTTAACTACGAGCAGTACTTC. As protein: CASSFSRGVNYEQYF.

In DNA form, the CDR3 reads TGCGCCAGCAGCGCGGGGACTAGCGGGGTCAGAGAGACCCAGTACTTC. It is translated as CASSAGTSGVRETQYF. The chain links TRBV5-1 to TRBJ2-5; the match to TRBD2 covers 13 bases. This CDR3 has 16 amino acids. The ends lost 4 bases at V and 4 bases at J; junction bases unmatched: 7. The germline CDR1 and CDR2 sequences are SGHRS and YFSETQ.

The J gene is TRBJ1-1, the V gene TRBV30, with D unresolved. The V end was cut by 4 bases, the J end by 4 bases, with 13 bases between. Germline-derived CDR1 and CDR2 are GTSNPN and SVGIG (reference sequence). The CDR3 covers 13 residues. In DNA, the CDR3 is TGTGCCTGGACTTATGGGTTTGCCACTGAAGCTTTCTTT. The encoded protein is CAWTYGFATEAFF.

The rearrangement uses TRBV5-1 and TRBJ1-1; 8 bases are shared with TRBD1. Germline loops: CDR1 SGHRS, CDR2 YFSETQ. The CDR3 consists of 14 residues. The V segment lost 4 bases and the J segment 1 base; nucleotides outside the gene matches: 3. For the CDR3, the DNA is TGCGCCAGCAGCGCCACAGGGGGGAACACTGAAGCTTTCTTT. This codes for CASSATGGNTEAFF.

The chain combines TRBV5-1 with TRBJ1-4; D remains ambiguous. The CDR3 has 15 residues. Deletions cut 5 bases from V and 0 bases from J, with 11 bases between. Germline CDR1 reads SGHRS; CDR2 reads YFSETQ. The CDR3 DNA is TGCGCCAGCAGAGGCGGGGTCGCAACTAATGAAAAACTGTTTTTT. This sequence encodes CASRGGVATNEKLFF.

This chain uses TRBV30 with TRBJ1-3; 10 bases align to TRBD1. CDR1 GTSNPN and CDR2 SVGIG come from the germline V gene (reference sequence). V shed 2 bases, J shed 1 base, and the junction held 5 bases outside the gene matches. This CDR3 comprises 16 residues. CDR3 nucleotides: TGTGCCTGGAGTCGGACAGGGGGACCTTCTGGAAACACCATATATTTT. Translating gives CAWSRTGGPSGNTIYF.

The J gene is TRBJ2-2, the V gene TRBV5-4, with D possibly being TRBD1 (6 bases). V lost 4 bases, J lost 2 bases, and 15 bases lay in between. This CDR3 is built from 16 residues. The V gene's germline CDR1 is SGHNT and CDR2 YYREEE (reference sequence). CDR3 nucleotides: TGTGCCAGCAGCCCTTTTGGGGGACAAAACACCGGGGAGCTGTTTTTT. Translating gives CASSPFGGQNTGELFF.

This clone came up once. The rearrangement uses TRBV30 and TRBJ1-5, with TRBD1 as a possible D gene (6 bases). The CDR3 spans 16 residues. Trimming took 2 bases from V and 2 from J, leaving 16 bases between them. Germline lookup yields CDR1 GTSNPN and CDR2 SVGIG (reference sequence). DNA of the CDR3: TGTGCCTGGAGTAACCCTGGGGGGGGCGGCAATCAGCCCCAGCATTTT. Amino acid sequence: CAWSNPGGGGNQPQHF.

This chain links TRBV19 with TRBJ1-1; D unclear. The ends were cut back, 0 bases at V and 3 bases at J, with 17 bases in the middle. Germline lookup yields CDR1 LNHDA and CDR2 SQIVND (reference sequence). CDR3 size: 17 residues. For the CDR3, the DNA is TGTGCCAGTAGTATAGATCTCTACGACCCAAAGGACACTGAAGCTTTCTTT. Its protein product is CASSIDLYDPKDTEAFF.

Details on this clone: This same CDR3 is encoded by further DNA sequences in the sample. The V and J genes are TRBV30 and TRBJ1-4; 8 nucleotides line up with TRBD1. The V gene's germline CDR1 is GTSNPN and CDR2 SVGIG (reference sequence). V was clipped by 3 bases and J by 3 bases; unmatched bases: 6. The CDR3 extends over 15 amino acids. CDR3 nucleotides: TGTGCCTGGAGGACCCCGGACAGGGCTAATGAAAAACTGTTTTTT. As protein: CAWRTPDRANEKLFF.

This clone was counted once. The chain links TRBV10-3 to TRBJ2-7, with D possibly matching TRBD2 (5 bases). Trimming took off 10 bases at V and 2 bases at J, with 15 bases between the two ends. CDR3 size: 13 residues. Per the germline V gene, CDR1 is ENHRY and CDR2 is SYGVKD. The CDR3 sequence is CATADSPAYEQYF. The CDR3 DNA follows: TGTGCCACCGCGGACTCACCTGCCTACGAGCAGTACTTC.

This chain links TRBV7-9 with TRBJ2-7; D gene uncertain. Looked up from germline, CDR1 is SEHNR and CDR2 is FQNEAQ (reference sequence). This CDR3 contains 13 residues. V was shortened by 0 bases and J by 4 bases, with 7 bases between the two germline ends. The CDR3 nucleotides are TGTGCCAGCAGCTTAGCATCGGAGTACGAGCAGTACTTC. Translating it yields CASSLASEYEQYF. The complete variable domain, with remaining parts taken from reference TRBV7-9 and TRBJ2-7, reads DTGVSQNPRHKITKRGQNVTFRCDPISEHNRLYWYRQTLGQGPEFLTYFQNEAQLEKSRLLSDRFSAERPKGSFSTLEIQRTEQGDSAMYLCASSLASEYEQYFGPGTRLTVT.

This chain connects TRBV7-2 to TRBJ2-4; D remains unclear. The CDR3 has 17 amino acids. From germline, CDR1 is SGHTA and CDR2 FQGNSA. The V end lost 1 base, the J end lost 7 bases, and 20 bases lay between the germline ends. This CDR3 reads CASSLESTPRAGNIQYF. CDR3 DNA: TGTGCCAGCAGCTTAGAGAGCACACCCCGGGCAGGCAACATTCAGTACTTC.

This chain connects TRBV14 to TRBJ1-2, with D unresolved. Germline CDR1 reads SGHDN; CDR2 reads FVKESK. The CDR3 covers 14 residues. V was cut by 1 base and J by 2 bases, with 8 bases left in between. The CDR3 DNA sequence: TGTGCCAGCAGCCAAGTCGGCCCGAACTATGGCTACACCTTC. Translation gives CASSQVGPNYGYTF.

The chain recombines TRBV4-1 with TRBJ2-3, with TRBD2 as a possible D gene (5 bases). Germline CDR1 is MGHRA and CDR2 is YSYEKL. Trimming removed 0 bases at V and 4 bases at J, with 14 bases between. The CDR3 is 16 amino acids. This CDR3 is CASSQEGIARADTQYF. For the CDR3, the DNA is TGCGCCAGCAGCCAAGAGGGCATAGCGAGAGCAGATACGCAGTATTTT.

The genes are TRBV30 and TRBJ1-1; weak D call: TRBD1 (5 bases). This CDR3 has 14 amino acids. Between the trimmed V and J ends, which lost 0 bases and 1 base, there was a span of 9 bases. The germline V gene encodes CDR1 GTSNPN and CDR2 SVGIG (reference sequence). For the CDR3, the DNA is TGTGCCTGGAGTGTGGTCGGGGCGAACACTGAAGCTTTCTTT. Protein: CAWSVVGANTEAFF.